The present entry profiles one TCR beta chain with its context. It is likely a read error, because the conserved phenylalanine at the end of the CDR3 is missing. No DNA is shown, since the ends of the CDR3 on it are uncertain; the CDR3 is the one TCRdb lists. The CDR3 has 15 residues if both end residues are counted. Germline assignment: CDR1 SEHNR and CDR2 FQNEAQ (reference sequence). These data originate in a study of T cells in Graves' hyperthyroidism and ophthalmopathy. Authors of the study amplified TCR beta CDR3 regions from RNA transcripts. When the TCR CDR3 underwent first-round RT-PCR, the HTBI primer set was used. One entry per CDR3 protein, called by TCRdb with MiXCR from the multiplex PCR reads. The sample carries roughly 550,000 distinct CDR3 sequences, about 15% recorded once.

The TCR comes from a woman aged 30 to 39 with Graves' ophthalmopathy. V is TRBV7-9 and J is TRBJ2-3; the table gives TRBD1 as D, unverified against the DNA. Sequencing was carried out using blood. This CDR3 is CASSPRDTFTDTQYL.